This TCR beta chain stems from a study of blood T cells in healthy people across ages. A second PCR of 7 to 11 cycles used a sample-barcoded 5' primer and a J-beta primer mix. TCRdb reprocessed the 5' RACE reads with MiXCR, giving one entry per CDR3 protein. The sample carries some 700,000 distinct CDR3 sequences, approximately 39% recorded once. Study-level findings and limits: Older individuals had lower TCR beta diversity per million T cells (the decline was roughly linear).

CDR1 is MNHNY, CDR2 SVGAGI, per germline (reference sequence). The CDR3 has 14 residues. Trimming shortened V by 7 bases and J by 2 bases, and 12 bases separated the two germline ends. With respect to this clonotype: Its specificity is unknown.

This TCR was recovered from a woman aged 55-75 years in good health. The gene calls are TRBV6-6 and TRBJ1-5; D is perhaps TRBD1 (6 bases). The sample comprised blood. CDR3 loop: CASTMNRGNQPQHF. The CDR3 DNA sequence: TGTGCCAGCACTATGAACAGGGGCAATCAGCCCCAGCATTTT.